This TCR beta chain was documented in a study of blood T cell repertoires in COVID-19. V gave up 10 bases and J gave up 1 base; unmatched junction bases: 11. There are 17 residues in the CDR3. Germline V gene data show CDR1 as LNHDA and CDR2 as SQIVND (reference sequence). Produced via immunoSEQ multiplex PCR; TCRdb's table is partial and in-frame only. The top ten hold about 3% of the sample, which has about 360,000 clones, roughly 86% seen once. The source of this sequence is a human donor in a cohort sampled during active COVID-19. The rearrangement uses TRBV19 and TRBJ1-5; the match to TRBD1 covers 12 bases. Sequences were obtained from peripheral blood. The CDR3, as DNA: TGTGCCATTTCAACGGGGACAGGGGGCGCGAGCAATCAGCCCCAGCATTTT. Translating gives CAISTGTGGASNQPQHF.